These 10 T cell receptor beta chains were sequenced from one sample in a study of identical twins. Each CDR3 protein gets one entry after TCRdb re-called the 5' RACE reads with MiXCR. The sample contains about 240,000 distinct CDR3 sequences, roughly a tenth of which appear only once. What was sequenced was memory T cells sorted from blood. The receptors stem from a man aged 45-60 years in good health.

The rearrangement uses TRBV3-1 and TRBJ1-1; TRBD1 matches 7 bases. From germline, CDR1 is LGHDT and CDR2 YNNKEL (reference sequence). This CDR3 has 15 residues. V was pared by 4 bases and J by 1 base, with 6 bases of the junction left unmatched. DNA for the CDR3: TGTGCCAGCAGCCCAGGGACAGCCTCGAACACTGAAGCTTTCTTT. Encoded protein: CASSPGTASNTEAFF.

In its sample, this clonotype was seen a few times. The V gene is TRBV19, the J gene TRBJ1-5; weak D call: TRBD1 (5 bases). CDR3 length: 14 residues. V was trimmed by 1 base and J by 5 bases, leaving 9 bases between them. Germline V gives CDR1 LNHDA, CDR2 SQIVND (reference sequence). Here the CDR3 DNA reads TGTGCCAGTAGTATAGGGGGGGGAGATCAGCCCCAGCATTTT. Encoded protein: CASSIGGGDQPQHF.

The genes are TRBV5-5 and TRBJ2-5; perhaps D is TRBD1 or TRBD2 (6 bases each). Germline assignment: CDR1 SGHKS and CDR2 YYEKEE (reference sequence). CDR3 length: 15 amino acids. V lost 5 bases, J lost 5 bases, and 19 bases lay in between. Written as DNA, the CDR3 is TGTGCCAGCAGTTCGTTCGGGGGCGCGTTGGAGACCCAGTACTTC. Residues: CASSSFGGALETQYF.

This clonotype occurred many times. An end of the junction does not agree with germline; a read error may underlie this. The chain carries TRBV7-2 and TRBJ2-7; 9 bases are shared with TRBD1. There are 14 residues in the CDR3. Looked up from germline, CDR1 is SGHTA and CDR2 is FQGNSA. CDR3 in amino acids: CASSLGQGAYEQYF. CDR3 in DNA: TGCGCCAGCAGCTTGGGACAGGGTGCCTACGAGCAGTACTTC.

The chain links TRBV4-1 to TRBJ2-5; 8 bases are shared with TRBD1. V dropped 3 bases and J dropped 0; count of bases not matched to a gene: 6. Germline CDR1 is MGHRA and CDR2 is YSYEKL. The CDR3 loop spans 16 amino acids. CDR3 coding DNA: TGCGCCAGCAGCCAGGGCCCGGGACAGGACCAAGAGACCCAGTACTTC. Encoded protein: CASSQGPGQDQETQYF.

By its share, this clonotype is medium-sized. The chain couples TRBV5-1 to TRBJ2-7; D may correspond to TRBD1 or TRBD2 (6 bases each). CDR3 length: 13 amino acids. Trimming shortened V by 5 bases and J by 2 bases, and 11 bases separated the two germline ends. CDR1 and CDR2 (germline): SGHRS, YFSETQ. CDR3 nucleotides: TGCGCCAGCAGAGGGGGGCAACCCTACGAGCAGTACTTC. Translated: CASRGGQPYEQYF. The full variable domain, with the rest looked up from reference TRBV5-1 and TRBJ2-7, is KAGVTQTPRYLIKTRGQQVTLSCSPISGHRSVSWYQQTPGQGLQFLFEYFSETQRNKGNFPGRFSGRQFSNSRSEMNVSTLELGDSALYLCASRGGQPYEQYFGPGTRLTVT.

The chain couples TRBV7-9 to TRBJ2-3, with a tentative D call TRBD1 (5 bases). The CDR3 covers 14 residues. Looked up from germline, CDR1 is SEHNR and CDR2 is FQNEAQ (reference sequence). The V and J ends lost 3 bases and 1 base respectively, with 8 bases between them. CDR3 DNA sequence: TGTGCCAGCAGCTTTGCGACAGGCACAGATACGCAGTATTTT. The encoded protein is CASSFATGTDTQYF.

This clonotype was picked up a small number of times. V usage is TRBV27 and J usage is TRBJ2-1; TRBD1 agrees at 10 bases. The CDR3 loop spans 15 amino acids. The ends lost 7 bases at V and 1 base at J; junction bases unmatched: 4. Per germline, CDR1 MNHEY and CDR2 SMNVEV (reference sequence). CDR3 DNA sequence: TGTGCCAGCACCAGGGACAGGGGTTCCTACAATGAGCAGTTCTTC. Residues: CASTRDRGSYNEQFF.

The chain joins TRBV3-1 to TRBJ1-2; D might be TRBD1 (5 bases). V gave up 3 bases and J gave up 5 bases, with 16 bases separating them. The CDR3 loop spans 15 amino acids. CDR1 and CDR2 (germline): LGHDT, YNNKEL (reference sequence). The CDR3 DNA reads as TGTGCCAGCAGCCAGGGACGGGAAACTCGATATGGCTACACCTTC. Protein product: CASSQGRETRYGYTF. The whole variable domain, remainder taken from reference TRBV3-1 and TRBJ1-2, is DTAVSQTPKYLVTQMGNDKSIKCEQNLGHDTMYWYKQDSKKFLKIMFSYNNKELIINETVPNRFSPKSPDKAHLNLHINSLELGDSAVYFCASSQGRETRYGYTFGSGTRLTVV.

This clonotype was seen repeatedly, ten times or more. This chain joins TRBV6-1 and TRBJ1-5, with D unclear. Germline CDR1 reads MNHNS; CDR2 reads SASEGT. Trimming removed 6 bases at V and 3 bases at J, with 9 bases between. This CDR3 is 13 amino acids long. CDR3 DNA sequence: TGTGCCAGCAGAGCGGGCCCCAATCAGCCCCAGCATTTT. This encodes CASRAGPNQPQHF.